This TCR beta chain derives from a study of monozygotic twins with inflammatory bowel disease. Every donor provided one blood sample measuring less than 3 ml. The authors isolated total RNA from whole blood without sorting T cells. Template-switch reactions added UMIs with a 6-nucleotide sample barcode. TCRdb re-analyzed the 5' RACE reads; it lists each CDR3 protein once, without DNA. There are approximately 330,000 distinct CDR3 sequences in the sample, with approximately 2% held by the top ten. Germline CDR1 MGHRA, CDR2 YSYEKL. This CDR3 has 12 amino acids. Source material: blood. The origin of this receptor is a human donor with ulcerative colitis or Crohn's disease, or a healthy co-twin of an affected twin (not recorded which). The chain recombines TRBV4-1 with TRBJ2-1; TCRdb names TRBD1, which stays unverified in the absence of DNA. The CDR3 region is CASSLTGNEQFF.